These 12 T cell receptor beta chains came from one sample sequenced in a study of T-cell reconstitution after alpha-beta-depleted transplantation in children. Using unique molecular identifiers, the investigators prepared the TCRbeta library. One entry per CDR3 protein, called by TCRdb with MiXCR from the PCR reads. This sample has about 400,000 distinct CDR3 sequences, with about an eighth found just once. The input for sequencing was PBMCs, taken from the stem cell graft. These TCRs come from a human donor who donated a stem cell graft to a child with Fanconi anemia.

The V call is TRBV5-1, the J call TRBJ2-7; TRBD1 is a possible D gene (6 bases). Trimming left V 1 base short and J 1 base short, with 9 bases between. This CDR3 has 14 amino acids. Germline values: CDR1 SGHRS, CDR2 YFSETQ. CDR3 coding DNA: TGCGCCAGCAGCTTGCTGGGGGCTTCCTACGAGCAGTACTTC. This sequence encodes CASSLLGASYEQYF.

This clonotype was found many times. The CDR3, as DNA: TGTGCCAGCTCCGGGCAGGGAAATTCACCCCTCCACTTT. It codes for CASSGQGNSPLHF. The chain recombines TRBV19 with TRBJ1-6, with a tentative D call TRBD1 (5 bases). Between the trimmed V and J ends, which lost 9 bases and 7 bases, there was a span of 13 bases. Germline assignment: CDR1 LNHDA and CDR2 SQIVND (reference sequence). This CDR3 comprises 13 residues.

The table lists this clonotype with a few counts. The chain links TRBV24-1 to TRBJ2-1; D might be TRBD1 or TRBD2, each matching 5 bases. V was trimmed by 6 bases and J by 8 bases, leaving 13 bases between them. This CDR3 is built from 13 residues. The germline V gene encodes CDR1 KGHDR and CDR2 SFDVKD. CDR3 nucleotides: TGTGCCACCAGTTTTGGGGGTAGCTATGAGCAGTTCTTC. This codes for CATSFGGSYEQFF.

A few counts support this clonotype. V usage is TRBV7-2 and J usage is TRBJ2-7; tentatively, D is TRBD1 (7 bases). Trimming removed 7 bases at V and 3 bases at J, with 13 bases between. Per germline, CDR1 SGHTA and CDR2 FQGNSA. The CDR3 is 13 amino acids. The CDR3 here is CASTRQGGYEQYF. The CDR3 region has the DNA TGTGCCAGCACGAGACAGGGAGGCTACGAGCAGTACTTC. The whole variable domain, remainder taken from reference TRBV7-2 and TRBJ2-7, is GAGVSQSPSNKVTEKGKDVELRCDPISGHTALYWYRQSLGQGLEFLIYFQGNSAPDKSGLPSDRFSAERTGGSVSTLTIQRTQQEDSAVYLCASTRQGGYEQYFGPGTRLTVT.

This clonotype was observed a handful of times. The chain is built from TRBV20-1 and TRBJ1-1; D unclear. The V end was cut by 6 bases, the J end by 1 base, with 18 bases between. Per germline, CDR1 DFQATT and CDR2 SNEGSKA (reference sequence). The CDR3 has 15 amino acids. CDR3 protein: CSAYQLRGANTEAFF. The CDR3 DNA follows: TGCAGTGCCTACCAACTCCGGGGTGCGAACACTGAAGCTTTCTTT.

This rearrangement joins TRBV4-1 to TRBJ2-1; TRBD2 agrees at 10 bases. Germline V gene data show CDR1 as MGHRA and CDR2 as YSYEKL. The CDR3 extends over 21 amino acids. V was pared by 0 bases and J by 7 bases, with 21 bases of the junction left unmatched. The CDR3 sequence: CASSQDRGTSVLPDLGNEQFF. In nucleotides, the CDR3 is TGCGCCAGCAGCCAAGATCGGGGGACTAGCGTTTTGCCCGATTTGGGGAATGAGCAGTTCTTC.

The chain employs TRBV7-6 and TRBJ2-1, with 7 bases identical to TRBD2. V lost 4 bases, J lost 2 bases, and 8 bases stayed unmatched. Germline values: CDR1 SGHVS, CDR2 FNYEAQ. The CDR3 runs to 16 residues. CDR3 nucleotides: TGTGCCAGCAGCTCGCCCGGGGGGAAGACCTACAATGAGCAGTTCTTC. Encoded protein: CASSSPGGKTYNEQFF.

This clonotype was recorded a few times. The V gene is TRBV12-5, the J gene TRBJ1-4, with D hard to call. Germline values: CDR1 LGHNT, CDR2 FRNRAP. The CDR3 has 15 amino acids. V gave up 3 bases and J gave up 3 bases, with 11 bases separating them. In DNA form, the CDR3 reads TGTGCTAGTGGTTTTGGAGGGCAGGCTAATGAAAAACTGTTTTTT. This encodes CASGFGGQANEKLFF.

This chain uses TRBV29-1 with TRBJ2-7; D not resolved. The germline V gene encodes CDR1 SQVTM and CDR2 ANQGSEA. The CDR3 is made up of 13 amino acids. V was clipped by 6 bases and J by 0 bases, with 12 bases between them. CDR3 nucleotides: TGCAGCGTAATGGGTCATAGCTCCTACGAGCAGTACTTC. Amino acids: CSVMGHSSYEQYF.

This clonotype was seen only a few times. The rearrangement uses TRBV3-1 and TRBJ1-2; D is possibly TRBD1 (5 bases). This CDR3 has 13 amino acids. V gave up 6 bases and J gave up 5 bases, with 13 bases separating them. CDR1 is LGHDT, CDR2 YNNKEL, per germline (reference sequence). The CDR3 DNA is TGTGCCAGCAGTCGACAGTTCGGATATGGCTACACCTTC. It translates to CASSRQFGYGYTF.

This clonotype occurred many times. V usage is TRBV5-1 and J usage is TRBJ2-4; the D gene is possibly TRBD1 (6 bases). This CDR3 has 13 amino acids. The V gene's germline CDR1 is SGHRS and CDR2 YFSETQ. V was trimmed by 4 bases and J by 8 bases, leaving 13 bases between them. The CDR3, as DNA: TGCGCCAGCAGCGTACAGGGTGAGGACATTCAGTACTTC. Protein sequence: CASSVQGEDIQYF.

As DNA, the CDR3 is TGCGCCAGCAGACCCAATCCGGCCTACGAGCAGTACTTC. Translating it yields CASRPNPAYEQYF. The rearrangement joins TRBV5-1 to TRBJ2-7; D call uncertain. The CDR3 consists of 13 residues. The germline V and J ends were trimmed by 5 bases and 2 bases, with 11 bases remaining between them. CDR1 and CDR2 from the germline V gene are SGHRS and YFSETQ.